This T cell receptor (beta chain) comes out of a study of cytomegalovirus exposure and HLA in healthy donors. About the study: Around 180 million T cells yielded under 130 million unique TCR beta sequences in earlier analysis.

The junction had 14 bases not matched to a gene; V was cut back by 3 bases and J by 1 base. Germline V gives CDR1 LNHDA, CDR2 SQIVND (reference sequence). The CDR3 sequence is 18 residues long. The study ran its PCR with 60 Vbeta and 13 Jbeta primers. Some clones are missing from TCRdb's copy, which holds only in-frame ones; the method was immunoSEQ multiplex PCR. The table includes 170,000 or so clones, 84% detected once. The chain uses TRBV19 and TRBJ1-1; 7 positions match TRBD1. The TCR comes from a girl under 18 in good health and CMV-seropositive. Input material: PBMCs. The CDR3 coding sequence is TGTGCCAGTAGTATTGGAGGCAGGGGGACTGTTTGGAACACTGAAGCTTTCTTT. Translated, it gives CASSIGGRGTVWNTEAFF.